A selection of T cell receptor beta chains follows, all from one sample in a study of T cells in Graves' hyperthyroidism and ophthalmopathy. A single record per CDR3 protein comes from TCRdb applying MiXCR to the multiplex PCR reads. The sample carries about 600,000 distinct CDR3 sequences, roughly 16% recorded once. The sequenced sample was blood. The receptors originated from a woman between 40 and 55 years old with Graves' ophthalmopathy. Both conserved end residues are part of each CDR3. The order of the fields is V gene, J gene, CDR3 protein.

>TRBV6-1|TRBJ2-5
CASRPTGVARETQYF
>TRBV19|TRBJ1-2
CASRNTEPYGYTF
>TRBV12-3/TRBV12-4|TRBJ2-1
CASSTTSGGNNEQFF
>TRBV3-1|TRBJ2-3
CASSQGSGADTQYF
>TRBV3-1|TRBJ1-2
CASSRGLGYTF
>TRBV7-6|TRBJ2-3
CASSPEVGTDTQYF
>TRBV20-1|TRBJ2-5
CSAEQETQYF
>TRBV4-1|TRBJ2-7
CASSLLVDRAYEQYF
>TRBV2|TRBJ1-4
CASREQGAHEKLFF
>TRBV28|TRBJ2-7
CASSLGRDLYEQYF
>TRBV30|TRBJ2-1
CAWRGSGISYNEQFF
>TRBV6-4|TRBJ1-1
CASSDSQGMNTEAFF
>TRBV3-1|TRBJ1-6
CASSQWEESPLHF
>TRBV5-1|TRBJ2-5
CASSFSDPLEAQYF